The entry below describes one T cell receptor (beta chain). The junction had 12 bases not matched to a gene; V was cut back by 6 bases and J by 0 bases. Germline lookup yields CDR1 SNHLY and CDR2 FYNNEI. The CDR3 extends over 17 amino acids. This record comes from a study of T cells in localized non-small cell lung cancer. Clones were read by immunoSEQ multiplex PCR, and TCRdb kept only the in-frame ones, dropping some. The profile shows about 18,000 clones, under 85% of them singletons. The V call is TRBV2, the J call TRBJ1-1; 8 bases are shared with TRBD1. The sample consisted of peripheral blood, taken before any cancer treatment. The receptor comes from a female donor of 60 years or more with stage I lung adenocarcinoma. CDR3 sequence (DNA): TGTGCCAGCAGCTATGGACAGGGAGGGAGCATGAACACTGAAGCTTTCTTT. As protein: CASSYGQGGSMNTEAFF.